This TCR beta chain came from a study of PD-1 blockade in classical Hodgkin lymphoma. As for the study in general: Nivolumab dosed at 3 mg/kg went to patients intravenously every 2 weeks. Study results and limitations: What drove the repertoire differences, possibly disease activity or prior therapy, has not been defined.

This CDR3 has 13 residues. Germline assignment: CDR1 LNHDA and CDR2 SQIVND (reference sequence). V was pared by 2 bases and J by 0 bases, with 4 bases between. All the patients suffered relapse after autologous stem cell transplantation, and brentuximab vedotin exposure differed. The method was immunoSEQ multiplex PCR; TCRdb's version includes in-frame clones alone and lacks a portion of them. The repertoire holds 100,000 or so clones, with roughly 90% as singletons. Concerning this clone itself: Its antigen is unidentified.

This receptor was obtained from a human donor with classical Hodgkin lymphoma. The source material was peripheral blood mononuclear cells (PBMCs), sampled before the second cycle of nivolumab. The chain has TRBV19 and TRBJ1-2; D is uncertain. The CDR3 DNA follows: TGTGCCAGTAGTATACAAGCTAACTATGGCTACACCTTC. It encodes CASSIQANYGYTF.